Below are 18 T cell receptor beta chains sequenced from a single sample in a study of Graves' ophthalmopathy and Graves' hyperthyroidism. Amplification of the TCR beta CDR3 regions used RNA transcripts (as template). Second-round multiplex PCR came after a first-round RT-PCR that employed HTBI primers. TCRdb itself ran the multiplex PCR reads through MiXCR, one entry per CDR3 protein. The table includes 230,000 or so distinct CDR3 sequences, around 42% detected once. The source material was peripheral blood. These receptors came from an adult man with Graves' ophthalmopathy.

The chain links TRBV6-1 to TRBJ2-7; 7 bases line up with TRBD1. J lost 0 bases, V lost 5 bases, and 1 base had no gene match. CDR1 and CDR2 from the germline V gene are MNHNS and SASEGT. This CDR3 has 13 residues. CDR3 region: CASSRTGSYEQYF. CDR3 DNA sequence: TGTGCCAGCAGTAGGACAGGCTCCTACGAGCAGTACTTC.

Regarding this clonotype: One junction end disagrees with the germline gene, perhaps due to a read error. The V call is TRBV5-1, the J call TRBJ1-2; the D is unclear. CDR1 and CDR2 from the germline V gene are SGHRS and YFSETQ. The CDR3 is 12 amino acids. The CDR3 nucleotides read TGTGCCAGCAGGTGGCTTAACTATGGCTACACCTTC. Protein: CASRWLNYGYTF.

The chain combines TRBV6-5 with TRBJ2-2, with TRBD1 identical over 8 bases. The CDR3 runs 15 residues. The V gene's germline CDR1 is MNHEY and CDR2 SVGAGI. The junction had 6 bases not matched to a gene; V was cut back by 7 bases and J by 2 bases. This CDR3 reads CASTRDRPNTGELFF. The CDR3 DNA is TGTGCCAGCACCCGGGACAGGCCTAACACCGGGGAGCTGTTTTTT.

The rearrangement uses TRBV7-2 and TRBJ1-2; 7 bases match TRBD1. CDR3 size: 14 residues. Germline V gives CDR1 SGHTA, CDR2 FQGNSA. J gave up 5 bases and V 8 bases, and 11 bases lay outside the gene matches. CDR3 sequence: CASSPVGDSYGYTF. CDR3 nucleotide sequence: TGTGCCAGCTCGCCTGTTGGGGACAGTTATGGCTACACCTTC.

This chain links TRBV6-1 with TRBJ1-1; weak D call: TRBD1 (5 bases). Per the germline V gene, CDR1 is MNHNS and CDR2 is SASEGT. The CDR3 length is 13 residues. V was clipped by 8 bases and J by 3 bases, with 13 bases between them. The CDR3 here is CASGREVYTEAFF. The CDR3 nucleotides are TGTGCCAGCGGCAGGGAAGTTTACACTGAAGCTTTCTTT.

Regarding this clonotype: The junction shows a germline mismatch at one end, possibly a read error. V and J are TRBV15 and TRBJ1-4; 10 positions match TRBD1. The CDR3 runs to 15 residues. CDR1 is LNHNV, CDR2 YYDKDF, per germline (reference sequence). The CDR3 nucleotides read TGTGCCACCGGTCAGGGACAGGGGTATAATGAAAGACTGTTTTTT. Protein sequence: CATGQGQGYNERLFF.

The chain links TRBV27 to TRBJ1-5; a weak D match, TRBD1 (6 bases). Germline assignment: CDR1 MNHEY and CDR2 SMNVEV (reference sequence). The CDR3 length is 18 residues. With 6 bases removed from V and 0 bases from J, the gap between germline ends came to 21 bases. As DNA, the CDR3 is TGTGCCAGCAGCACCCTATCATCCGGGACAATTAGCAATCAGCCCCAGCATTTT. This codes for CASSTLSSGTISNQPQHF.

This clonotype occurred once. The V gene is TRBV2, the J gene TRBJ1-3; 7 bases map to TRBD1. J lost 0 bases, V lost 8 bases, and 1 base had no gene match. CDR1 and CDR2 (germline): SNHLY, FYNNEI. This CDR3 is built from 13 residues. CDR3 loop: CASRDSSGNTIYF. The CDR3 DNA is TGTGCCAGCCGGGACAGCTCTGGAAACACCATATATTTT.

The chain is built from TRBV7-2 and TRBJ1-2, with a possible D match to TRBD1 (5 bases). The germline gives CDR1 SGHTA, CDR2 FQGNSA. The CDR3 has 17 residues. The V gene lost 0 bases and the J gene lost 4 bases, with 18 bases spanning the gap. The CDR3 reads CASSLAGYRGSFYGYTF. For the CDR3, the DNA is TGTGCCAGCAGCTTAGCAGGGTACCGGGGCAGTTTCTATGGCTACACCTTC.

This clonotype has more than one count but fewer than ten. J is TRBJ1-5 and V is TRBV12-3 or TRBV12-4; no definite D call. With 3 bases removed from V and 3 bases from J, the gap between germline ends came to 15 bases. CDR3 size: 16 residues. CDR3 bases: TGTGCCAGCAGTTTGATTATACCCCACTCCAATCAGCCCCAGCATTTT. It encodes CASSLIIPHSNQPQHF.

This clonotype was seen a few times. The V call is TRBV9, the J call TRBJ1-2, with 10 bases identical to TRBD1. CDR3 length: 15 residues. Germline V gene sequence: CDR1 SGDLS, CDR2 YYNGEE. Trimming removed 4 bases from V and 8 bases from J; junction bases left unmatched: 11. The CDR3 bases are TGTGCCAGCAGCTCTTACCTGGACAGGGGGTTAGGCTACACCTTC. Translated, it gives CASSSYLDRGLGYTF.

CDR3 region: CASSLGRDRGGEQYF. Written as DNA, the CDR3 is TGTGCCAGCAGCTTAGGGAGGGACAGGGGGGGTGAGCAGTACTTC. This sequence joins TRBV11-2 and TRBJ2-5; 11 bases align to TRBD1. V was pared by 1 base and J by 11 bases, with 9 bases of the junction left unmatched. CDR1 and CDR2 (germline): SGHAT, FQNNGV. The CDR3 length is 15 residues.

The gene calls are TRBV10-3 and TRBJ2-7, with 12 positions matching TRBD2. Germline V CDR1 and CDR2: ENHRY, SYGVKD. The CDR3 extends over 15 amino acids. The V and J ends lost 10 bases and 1 base, in that order; junction bases with no gene match: 8. The CDR3 is CASTQGTSGSYEQYF. The CDR3 DNA reads as TGTGCCAGCACCCAAGGGACTAGCGGGTCCTACGAGCAGTACTTC.

The gene calls are TRBV12-3 or TRBV12-4 and TRBJ2-5; possible D gene TRBD2, 6 bases. The CDR3 has 14 amino acids. The V end lost 6 bases, the J end lost 4 bases, and 15 bases lay between the germline ends. CDR3 DNA: TGTGCCAGCAGCCAGTGGGGGGAGCTAGAGACCCAGTACTTC. Its protein is CASSQWGELETQYF.

The chain joins TRBV7-2 to TRBJ2-7, with a weak D call TRBD2 (5 bases). CDR1 and CDR2 from the germline V gene are SGHTA and FQGNSA. V was pared by 5 bases and J by 3 bases, with 14 bases between. The CDR3 extends over 14 amino acids. For the CDR3, the DNA is TGTGCCAGCAGCCCTGTGGGGAGAAGCTACGAGCAGTACTTC. This translates into CASSPVGRSYEQYF.

This clonotype was counted only a few times. J is TRBJ1-2 and V is TRBV6-5, with D hard to call. Trimming shortened V by 7 bases and J by 4 bases, and 16 bases separated the two germline ends. From germline, CDR1 is MNHEY and CDR2 SVGAGI. There are 14 residues in the CDR3. The CDR3 bases are TGTGCCAGCATCGACCCCGCCCCCCTCTATGGCTACACCTTC. Protein product: CASIDPAPLYGYTF.

Only a few counts were recorded for this clonotype. V is TRBV6-6 and J is TRBJ2-2; 7 nucleotides match TRBD2. Per the germline V gene, CDR1 is MNHNY and CDR2 is SVGAGI (reference sequence). This CDR3 is built from 14 residues. The V segment lost 7 bases and the J segment 4 bases; nucleotides outside the gene matches: 6. CDR3 sequence (DNA): TGTGCCAGCATGATCTGGACTAGCACCGGGGAGCTGTTTTTT. Amino acids: CASMIWTSTGELFF.

This sequence joins TRBV2 and TRBJ2-7, with D perhaps matching TRBD1 or TRBD2 (5 bases each). Per the germline V gene, CDR1 is SNHLY and CDR2 is FYNNEI. Trimming pared 6 bases from V and 2 bases from J, leaving 11 bases between. CDR3 length: 13 residues. The CDR3 DNA reads as TGTGCCAGCAGCGGGGTAGGGGCCTACGAGCAGTACTTC. This sequence encodes CASSGVGAYEQYF.